One sample yielded the 29 T cell receptor beta chains listed below, sequenced in a study of monozygotic twins with inflammatory bowel disease (dated by TCRdb to between 2018 and 2020). Libraries were constructed by 5' RACE. These reads were obtained on an Illumina HiSeq 2500. After reprocessing by TCRdb, each CDR3 protein sequence is one entry, and no DNA is given. The data table for this sample lists about 380,000 distinct CDR3 sequences. The ten top clones hold roughly 2.6% of the sample. The material sequenced was blood. All receptors derive from a human donor with ulcerative colitis or Crohn's disease, or a healthy co-twin of an affected twin (not recorded which).

The chain couples TRBV6-1 to TRBJ2-2; checking the TCRdb D call of TRBD1 is not possible without DNA. CDR1 is MNHNS, CDR2 SASEGT, per germline. CDR3 length: 15 residues. The CDR3 loop is CASSRDTRNTGELFF.

The gene calls are TRBV28 and TRBJ2-7; TCRdb's D call of TRBD1 is untestable without DNA. The CDR3 is made up of 13 amino acids. Germline-derived CDR1 and CDR2 are MDHEN and SYDVKM. The CDR3 sequence is CASSPMDRYEQYF.

The gene calls are TRBV5-1 and TRBJ1-2; with no DNA, the TCRdb D assignment of TRBD1 cannot be verified. Germline-derived CDR1 and CDR2 are SGHRS and YFSETQ. CDR3 length equals 14 residues. CDR3 amino acids: CASSLVGHADGYTF.

This chain links TRBV6-5 with TRBJ1-2; as DNA is missing, the TRBD1 call by TCRdb cannot be tested. The CDR3 consists of 13 residues. CDR1 is MNHEY and CDR2 is SVGAGI in the germline V gene. CDR3 protein: CASSSGQTSGYTF.

This chain connects TRBV19 to TRBJ2-2. Germline assignment: CDR1 LNHDA and CDR2 SQIVND (reference sequence). The CDR3 loop spans 13 amino acids. Here the CDR3 reads CASSRQYTGELFF.

CDR3 in amino acids: CASSLGGLAGGSTDTQYF. The chain links TRBV7-8 to TRBJ2-3; TCRdb proposes TRBD2, but this gene call is untestable without DNA. CDR1 is SGHVS and CDR2 is FQNEAQ in the germline V gene. CDR3 length equals 18 residues.

V usage is TRBV18 and J usage is TRBJ2-4; TCRdb's assignment of TRBD1 cannot be checked, as there is no DNA. Germline V gives CDR1 KGHSH, CDR2 LQKENI. The CDR3 contains 17 residues. The CDR3 sequence: CASSPGTVYPGSDIQYF.

V and J are TRBV20-1 and TRBJ2-1; TCRdb's D call, TRBD1, is unchecked because there is no DNA. The CDR3 loop spans 15 amino acids. Per the germline V gene, CDR1 is DFQATT and CDR2 is SNEGSKA (reference sequence). The CDR3 loop reads CSARVIPGLGNEQFF.

V usage is TRBV28 and J usage is TRBJ2-3; no DNA is available, so the TRBD2 call from TCRdb remains unchecked. Germline V gene sequence: CDR1 MDHEN, CDR2 SYDVKM. The CDR3 loop spans 19 amino acids. The CDR3 sequence is CASSSRWTSGGLRTDTQYF. The full variable domain, with the rest looked up from reference TRBV28 and TRBJ2-3, is DVKVTQSSRYLVKRTGEKVFLECVQDMDHENMFWYRQDPGLGLRLIYFSYDVKMKEKGDIPEGYSVSREKKERFSLILESASTNQTSMYLCASSSRWTSGGLRTDTQYFGPGTRLTVL.

The chain joins TRBV6-5 to TRBJ1-4; TCRdb selects TRBD1, and the lack of DNA leaves this call unchecked. The CDR3 is made up of 14 amino acids. Germline CDR1 is MNHEY and CDR2 is SVGAGI. The CDR3 protein is CASSYLGGEEKLFF.

The rearrangement links TRBV7-2 to TRBJ2-7; TCRdb indicates TRBD1, and absent DNA this call remains unverified. Looked up from germline, CDR1 is SGHTA and CDR2 is FQGNSA. This CDR3 contains 14 residues. CDR3 sequence: CASSLDAGSYEQYF. The entire variable domain, with the rest obtained from reference TRBV7-2 and TRBJ2-7, is as follows: GAGVSQSPSNKVTEKGKDVELRCDPISGHTALYWYRQSLGQGLEFLIYFQGNSAPDKSGLPSDRFSAERTGGSVSTLTIQRTQQEDSAVYLCASSLDAGSYEQYFGPGTRLTVT.

The chain is built from TRBV4-3 and TRBJ1-1. The CDR3 spans 16 residues. Germline CDR1 reads LGHNA; CDR2 reads YSLEER. This CDR3 reads CASSQDLVRTNTEAFF.

This chain uses TRBV5-6 with TRBJ2-3; TCRdb indicates TRBD1, and absent DNA this call remains unverified. This CDR3 region has 13 residues. CDR1 is SGHDT and CDR2 is YYEEEE in the germline V gene. CDR3 amino acids: CASSPRDTDTQYF. The entire variable domain, with the rest obtained from reference TRBV5-6 and TRBJ2-3, is as follows: DAGVTQSPTHLIKTRGQQVTLRCSPKSGHDTVSWYQQALGQGPQFIFQYYEEEERQRGNFPDRFSGHQFPNYSSELNVNALLLGDSALYLCASSPRDTDTQYFGPGTRLTVL.

The CDR3 reads CSARDRTSGEQYF. The J gene is TRBJ2-7, the V gene TRBV20-1. Germline CDR1 and CDR2: DFQATT and SNEGSKA (reference sequence). The CDR3 runs 13 residues.

V gene TRBV18 combines with J gene TRBJ2-7; with no DNA, the TCRdb D assignment of TRBD1 cannot be verified. Germline V CDR1 and CDR2: KGHSH, LQKENI. The CDR3 is made up of 16 amino acids. CDR3 region: CASSPGPQGPADEQYF.

The rearrangement uses TRBV5-1 and TRBJ1-2; the TRBD1 assignment by TCRdb is unverifiable without DNA. The CDR3 is 17 residues long. Germline CDR1 and CDR2: SGHRS and YFSETQ. The CDR3 reads CASSLGTLTGLIYGYTF. The entire variable domain, with the rest obtained from reference TRBV5-1 and TRBJ1-2, is as follows: KAGVTQTPRYLIKTRGQQVTLSCSPISGHRSVSWYQQTPGQGLQFLFEYFSETQRNKGNFPGRFSGRQFSNSRSEMNVSTLELGDSALYLCASSLGTLTGLIYGYTFGSGTRLTVV.

This chain connects TRBV25-1 to TRBJ1-4; TCRdb selects TRBD1, and the lack of DNA leaves this call unchecked. Looked up from germline, CDR1 is MGHDK and CDR2 is SYGVNS. The CDR3 runs 15 residues. This CDR3 is CASSTIRTGDEKLFF. The full variable domain, with the rest looked up from reference TRBV25-1 and TRBJ1-4, is EADIYQTPRYLVIGTGKKITLECSQTMGHDKMYWYQQDPGMELHLIHYSYGVNSTEKGDLSSESTVSRIRTEHFPLTLESARPSHTSQYLCASSTIRTGDEKLFFGSGTQLSVL.

V usage is TRBV29-1 and J usage is TRBJ1-2; the D gene TCRdb calls, TRBD1, cannot be checked with no DNA. The CDR3 contains 14 residues. CDR1 is SQVTM and CDR2 is ANQGSEA in the germline V gene. CDR3 in amino acids: CSVVARTGRYGYTF.

The chain recombines TRBV6-1 with TRBJ1-5; the TRBD1 assignment by TCRdb is unverifiable without DNA. Looked up from germline, CDR1 is MNHNS and CDR2 is SASEGT. This CDR3 comprises 15 residues. The CDR3 reads CASSTGQGPTQPQHF.

The CDR3 sequence: CASSSQGRTIYEQYF. This chain connects TRBV28 to TRBJ2-7; lacking DNA, the TRBD1 call made by TCRdb goes unchecked. The CDR3 is made up of 15 amino acids. CDR1 MDHEN and CDR2 SYDVKM come from the germline V gene.

This sequence joins TRBV12-3 or TRBV12-4 and TRBJ2-4. This CDR3 contains 14 residues. CDR3 sequence: CASSPGLAKNIQYF.

The chain links TRBV18 to TRBJ2-5. Germline V gives CDR1 KGHSH, CDR2 LQKENI. The CDR3 contains 15 residues. The CDR3 reads CASSPPSASQETQYF.

The J gene is TRBJ1-5, the V gene TRBV6-2 or TRBV6-3; TCRdb's D call, TRBD1, is unchecked because there is no DNA. This CDR3 comprises 14 residues. Germline-derived CDR1 and CDR2 are MNHEY and SVGEGT. The CDR3 loop is CASGVRAGNQPQHF.

The chain uses TRBV28 and TRBJ2-2; TCRdb names TRBD1, which stays unverified in the absence of DNA. CDR3 length: 15 residues. Germline V lookup: CDR1 MDHEN, CDR2 SYDVKM. The CDR3: CASSLLGQNTGELFF.

This chain uses TRBV3-1 with TRBJ1-2; the TRBD1 assignment by TCRdb is unverifiable without DNA. This CDR3 has 11 residues. CDR1 and CDR2 from the germline V gene are LGHDT and YNNKEL (reference sequence). CDR3 loop: CASSRGGGYTF.

The V gene is TRBV12-3 or TRBV12-4, the J gene TRBJ2-1; with no DNA, the TCRdb D assignment of TRBD2 cannot be verified. The CDR3 is 13 amino acids. The CDR3 is CASTGTSLNEQFF.

The V gene is TRBV5-1, the J gene TRBJ2-1; there is no DNA to check the TCRdb D call of TRBD1. Germline-derived CDR1 and CDR2 are SGHRS and YFSETQ. This CDR3 spans 14 amino acids. The CDR3 region is CASSPGTGQNEQFF.

The rearrangement joins TRBV7-2 to TRBJ1-6. This CDR3 is 13 amino acids long. Germline CDR1 reads SGHTA; CDR2 reads FQGNSA. CDR3 sequence: CASSLGVSSPLHF. Drawing the rest from reference TRBV7-2 and TRBJ1-6, the complete variable domain is GAGVSQSPSNKVTEKGKDVELRCDPISGHTALYWYRQSLGQGLEFLIYFQGNSAPDKSGLPSDRFSAERTGGSVSTLTIQRTQQEDSAVYLCASSLGVSSPLHFGNGTRLTVT.

This chain uses TRBV6-1 with TRBJ1-2; TCRdb indicates TRBD1, and absent DNA this call remains unverified. Germline V gene sequence: CDR1 MNHNS, CDR2 SASEGT. CDR3 length: 14 amino acids. CDR3 residues: CASRSPTPNYGYTF.